This T cell receptor (beta chain) originates from a study of blood T cells in healthy people across ages. Next came a second PCR, run for about 6 to 12 cycles, which used a sample-barcoded 5' primer along with a J-beta primer mix. No fewer than 2.5 million CDR3-containing paired-end reads came from each sample. TCRdb reprocessed the 5' RACE reads via MiXCR and lists one record per CDR3 protein. Among around 1,000,000 distinct CDR3 sequences listed, 35% to 40% were seen once. Every donor gave 7.5 to 10 milliliters of peripheral blood. Regarding the study as a whole: Both higher diversity and more naive CD4+ cells marked long-lived donors when set against aged donors. As age increased, TCR beta diversity per million T cells fell in a roughly linear fashion.

CDR3 length: 13 residues. The germline CDR1 and CDR2 sequences are ENHRY and SYGVKD. Trimming stripped 1 base from V and 7 bases from J, with 11 bases between. As concerns this clonotype: Its antigen is currently unknown.

Input material: blood. The genes are TRBV10-3 and TRBJ2-7; D gene uncertain. The sequence was collected from a man between 18 and 29 years old in good health. This chain's CDR3 is CAISEYKGNEQYF. Written as DNA, the CDR3 is TGTGCCATCAGTGAGTACAAAGGGAATGAGCAGTACTTC.